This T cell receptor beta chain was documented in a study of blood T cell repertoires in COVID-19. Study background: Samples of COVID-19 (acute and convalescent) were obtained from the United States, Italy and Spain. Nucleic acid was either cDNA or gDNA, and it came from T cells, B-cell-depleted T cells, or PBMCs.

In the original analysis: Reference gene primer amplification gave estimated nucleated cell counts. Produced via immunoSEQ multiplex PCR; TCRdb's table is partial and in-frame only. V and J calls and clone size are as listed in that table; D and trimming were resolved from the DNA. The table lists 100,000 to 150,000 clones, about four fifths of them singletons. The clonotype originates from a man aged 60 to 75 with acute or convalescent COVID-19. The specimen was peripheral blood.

CDR3 amino acids: CASSAQGGTEAFF. CDR3 sequence (DNA): TGTGCCAGCAGCGCACAGGGCGGCACTGAAGCTTTCTTT. The chain has TRBV21-1 and TRBJ1-1; TRBD1, as called in the table, went unchecked against the DNA. TRBV21-1 is a pseudogene segment. CDR3 length: 13 residues.